This section outlines one T cell receptor beta chain sequence together with its context. The sample belongs to a study of OX40 agonist ivuxolimab in advanced cancers. The CDR3 contains 11 residues. Germline CDR1 is MDHEN and CDR2 is SYDVKM. TCRdb keeps only in-frame clones here, not all; method: immunoSEQ multiplex PCR. This sample carries 100,000 to 150,000 clones, 93% of them seen once, and the ten largest clones take roughly 0.15%. The sample here was CD4+ or CD8+ T cells sorted from blood, taken in a trial of the OX40 agonist ivuxolimab. This TCR was sampled from an adult with an advanced solid tumor such as melanoma, head and neck, liver or kidney cancer. V and J are TRBV28 and TRBJ1-1; D is uncertain. This CDR3 is CGSAGNTEAFF. CDR3 in DNA: TGTGGGTCGGCCGGGAACACTGAAGCTTTCTTT. The variable domain in full, with the rest retrieved from reference TRBV28 and TRBJ1-1, is DVKVTQSSRYLVKRTGEKVFLECVQDMDHENMFWYRQDPGLGLRLIYFSYDVKMKEKGDIPEGYSVSREKKERFSLILESASTNQTSMYLCGSAGNTEAFFGQGTRLTVV.